The 19 T cell receptor beta chains presented below share a single source sample, sequenced in a study of T cell changes during pregnancy in multiple sclerosis. Sequenced by immunoSEQ multiplex PCR; TCRdb stores in-frame clones only, minus some. The repertoire holds nearly 60,000 clones, 91% seen once, with roughly 0.48% in the top ten. The sequenced sample was CD4+ T cells from peripheral blood mononuclear cells, obtained after pregnancy. The receptors originated from a female donor in good health, enrolled as a control in a pregnancy study.

V is TRBV6-5 and J is TRBJ2-1; D is unclear. Trimming left V 8 bases short and J 4 bases short, with 12 bases between. The CDR3 sequence is 13 residues long. Looked up from germline, CDR1 is MNHEY and CDR2 is SVGAGI. CDR3 sequence reads: CASVRDGYNEQFF. CDR3 sequence (DNA): TGTGCCAGCGTACGTGACGGGTACAATGAGCAGTTCTTC.

The chain uses TRBV4-2 and TRBJ2-5; D is possibly TRBD2 (7 bases). Trimming took 3 bases from V and 4 from J, leaving 12 bases between them. This CDR3 spans 14 amino acids. Germline CDR1 reads LGHNA; CDR2 reads YNFKEQ. The CDR3 loop is CASSQPGEGETQYF. For the CDR3, the DNA is TGTGCCAGCAGCCAGCCAGGGGAGGGAGAGACCCAGTACTTC.

The chain employs TRBV7-9 and TRBJ2-1; 9 bases agree with TRBD2. Trimming took 1 base from V and 5 from J; bases not matched to a gene: 3. Germline V gene sequence: CDR1 SEHNR, CDR2 FQNEAQ (reference sequence). This CDR3 has 15 amino acids. The DNA for the CDR3 is TGTGCCAGCAGCTTAGATATAGCGGGGGACAATGAGCAGTTCTTC. It codes for CASSLDIAGDNEQFF. The full variable domain, its missing parts supplied by reference TRBV7-9 and TRBJ2-1, is DTGVSQNPRHKITKRGQNVTFRCDPISEHNRLYWYRQTLGQGPEFLTYFQNEAQLEKSRLLSDRFSAERPKGSFSTLEIQRTEQGDSAMYLCASSLDIAGDNEQFFGPGTRLTVL.

The V call is TRBV5-5, the J call TRBJ2-2, with TRBD1 matching 8 bases. Germline V gene lookup returns CDR1 SGHKS and CDR2 YYEKEE (reference sequence). After removal of 9 bases from V and 0 bases from J, the junction contained 7 bases not matched to a gene. The CDR3 sequence is 15 residues long. The CDR3 DNA sequence: TGTGCCACCCAAAGGGACAGGACGAACACCGGGGAGCTGTTTTTT. Translation: CATQRDRTNTGELFF. Combining the CDR3 with reference TRBV5-5 and TRBJ2-2 gives the whole variable domain DAGVTQSPTHLIKTRGQQVTLRCSPISGHKSVSWYQQVLGQGPQFIFQYYEKEERGRGNFPDRFSARQFPNYSSELNVNALLLGDSALYLCATQRDRTNTGELFFGEGSRLTVL.

The V call is TRBV30, the J call TRBJ1-1; 7 nucleotides line up with TRBD1. CDR1 and CDR2 (germline): GTSNPN, SVGIG (reference sequence). The CDR3 length is 12 residues. Trimming cost V 0 bases and J 7 bases; bases outside gene matches: 2. The CDR3 loop is CAWSVRGDEAFF. CDR3 nucleotide sequence: TGTGCCTGGAGTGTCAGGGGGGATGAAGCTTTCTTT.

The CDR3 loop reads CAWSPGHRGETQYF. The CDR3, as DNA: TGTGCCTGGAGTCCGGGACACAGGGGAGAGACCCAGTACTTC. This sequence joins TRBV30 and TRBJ2-5, with 7 positions matching TRBD1. Looked up from germline, CDR1 is GTSNPN and CDR2 is SVGIG (reference sequence). The CDR3 extends over 14 amino acids. J was trimmed by 4 bases and V by 2 bases; bases with no gene match: 7.

The rearrangement uses TRBV5-6 and TRBJ1-3; D may be TRBD1 (5 bases). Trimming cost V 0 bases and J 4 bases, with 11 bases left between them. This CDR3 is 15 amino acids long. Germline-derived CDR1 and CDR2 are SGHDT and YYEEEE. The CDR3 region has the DNA TGTGCCAGCAGCTTGGACAGGTCGTGGGGAAACACCATATATTTT. Protein sequence: CASSLDRSWGNTIYF.

The rearrangement joins TRBV7-8 to TRBJ1-2; D call uncertain. The length of the CDR3 is 16 residues. The V gene's germline CDR1 is SGHVS and CDR2 FQNEAQ. Trimming cost V 5 bases and J 1 base, with 17 bases left between them. The CDR3 is CASSLDLGRYNYGYTF. CDR3 sequence (DNA): TGTGCCAGCAGCCTAGACTTGGGCCGGTATAACTATGGCTACACCTTC.

The V and J genes are TRBV2 and TRBJ1-5; unclear D gene. The CDR3 spans 14 residues. Germline V CDR1 and CDR2: SNHLY, FYNNEI. V was clipped by 7 bases and J by 1 base, with 11 bases between them. The CDR3 coding sequence is TGTGCCAGCACCTTCGGTAGAAGCAATCAGCCCCAGCATTTT. Translated: CASTFGRSNQPQHF.

This chain connects TRBV5-1 to TRBJ2-4; 9 bases match TRBD1. From germline, CDR1 is SGHRS and CDR2 YFSETQ. Losses at the gene ends were 0 bases for V and 7 bases for J; bases not matched to a gene: 8. The CDR3 length is 16 residues. The CDR3 sequence: CASSLGPGTGSNIQYF. The CDR3 nucleotides are TGCGCCAGCAGCTTGGGCCCCGGGACAGGGAGCAACATTCAGTACTTC.

The chain is built from TRBV7-2 and TRBJ2-2, with TRBD2 matching 9 bases. The junction had 2 bases not matched to a gene; V was cut back by 6 bases and J by 3 bases. This CDR3 has 14 amino acids. Germline V gives CDR1 SGHTA, CDR2 FQGNSA. CDR3 DNA: TGTGCCAGCAGGCGGGGGGGAGACACCGGGGAGCTGTTTTTT. Translated: CASRRGGDTGELFF.

The chain links TRBV4-3 to TRBJ1-3, with unresolved D. The CDR3 is 14 residues long. With 0 bases removed from V and 3 bases from J, the gap between germline ends came to 6 bases. Germline V gives CDR1 LGHNA, CDR2 YSLEER. CDR3 coding DNA: TGCGCCAGCAGCCAAGACGTAGTTGGAAACACCATATATTTT. It specifies CASSQDVVGNTIYF.

The rearrangement uses TRBV20-1 and TRBJ1-2, with unresolved D. This CDR3 contains 11 residues. Trimming shortened V by 4 bases and J by 3 bases, and 6 bases separated the two germline ends. Germline CDR1 DFQATT, CDR2 SNEGSKA (reference sequence). CDR3 nucleotide sequence: TGCAGTGCTAACAGAGACTATGGCTACACCTTC. This sequence encodes CSANRDYGYTF.

V usage is TRBV29-1 and J usage is TRBJ2-1, with TRBD2 matching over 7 bases. The junction had 7 bases not matched to a gene; V was cut back by 5 bases and J by 6 bases. CDR3 size: 13 residues. From germline, CDR1 is SQVTM and CDR2 ANQGSEA. The CDR3 is CSVWASGPNEQFF. For the CDR3, the DNA is TGCAGCGTTTGGGCTAGCGGACCCAATGAGCAGTTCTTC.

Written as DNA, the CDR3 is TGTGCCAGCAGCTCCGGGACAGGGGGTTCAAATGAGCAGTTCTTC. Amino acid sequence: CASSSGTGGSNEQFF. V gene TRBV6-6 combines with J gene TRBJ2-1, with 11 bases lining up with TRBD1. Germline CDR1 reads MNHNY; CDR2 reads SVGAGI (reference sequence). The CDR3 totals 15 residues. The J segment lost 7 bases and the V segment lost 6 bases, leaving 8 bases of the junction unmatched.

The J gene is TRBJ1-2, the V gene TRBV6-1, with 9 bases that match TRBD1. The CDR3 spans 16 residues. The trim removed 4 bases at V and 3 bases at J, leaving 9 bases unmatched. Germline CDR1 reads MNHNS; CDR2 reads SASEGT. The CDR3 is CASSGQGQGRHYGYTF. CDR3 DNA: TGTGCCAGCAGTGGACAGGGACAGGGCAGACACTATGGCTACACCTTC.

This clone was counted a few times. The chain has TRBV5-4 and TRBJ2-4; 7 bases map to TRBD2. With 3 bases clipped from V and 1 base from J, the junction kept 7 bases outside the gene matches. The germline V gene encodes CDR1 SGHNT and CDR2 YYREEE (reference sequence). The CDR3 consists of 16 residues. The CDR3 protein is CASSYNLGGAKNIQYF. CDR3 DNA: TGTGCCAGCAGCTATAATCTCGGGGGGGCCAAAAACATTCAGTACTTC. Drawing the rest from reference TRBV5-4 and TRBJ2-4, the complete variable domain is ETGVTQSPTHLIKTRGQQVTLRCSSQSGHNTVSWYQQALGQGPQFIFQYYREEENGRGNFPPRFSGLQFPNYSSELNVNALELDDSALYLCASSYNLGGAKNIQYFGAGTRLSVL.

The chain carries TRBV15 and TRBJ2-3; possibly TRBD1 for D (6 bases). The CDR3 loop spans 15 amino acids. Germline V lookup: CDR1 LNHNV, CDR2 YYDKDF (reference sequence). V gave up 9 bases and J gave up 7 bases, with 23 bases separating them. The CDR3 DNA reads as TGTGCCACTCAGGGGTCCTGGGACGGCCCAAATACGCAGTATTTT. Translation gives CATQGSWDGPNTQYF.

This clone was observed once. The chain joins TRBV27 to TRBJ1-3; 7 nucleotides match TRBD1. Germline CDR1 reads MNHEY; CDR2 reads SMNVEV (reference sequence). V lost 0 bases and J lost 7; bases outside the gene matches: 9. The CDR3 has 16 residues. CDR3 sequence: CASSLSRTGQGNTIYF. CDR3 coding DNA: TGTGCCAGCAGTTTATCACGGACAGGCCAAGGGAACACCATATATTTT.